The 31 T cell receptor beta chains given below trace back to one sample, sequenced in a study of T cell responses to AZD1222 COVID-19 vaccine. Assay used: immunoSEQ multiplex PCR; TCRdb lists only in-frame clones, some missing. The sample shows some 120,000 clones, 88% of them seen only once. Sequences were derived from peripheral blood, sampled 28 days after the second AZD1222 dose. The receptor set was obtained from an adult who received the AZD1222 COVID-19 vaccine.

The chain links TRBV3-1 (or the pseudogene TRBV3-2) to TRBJ2-2; D remains ambiguous. Germline CDR1 is LGHDT and CDR2 is YNNKEL (reference sequence). Deletions cut 0 bases from V and 5 bases from J, with 10 bases between. The CDR3 spans 15 residues. The CDR3 loop reads CASSQEGFGTGELFF. CDR3 coding DNA: TGTGCCAGCAGCCAAGAGGGTTTTGGAACCGGGGAGCTGTTTTTT.

The chain recombines TRBV27 with TRBJ2-6; weak D call: TRBD2 (6 bases). The CDR3 consists of 21 residues. The V gene lost 3 bases and the J gene lost 0 bases, with 24 bases spanning the gap. Looked up from germline, CDR1 is MNHEY and CDR2 is SMNVEV (reference sequence). As DNA, the CDR3 is TGTGCCAGCAGTTTGGGCCGAGGGGCCTCGGGAGTCCTCTCTGGGGCCAACGTCCTGACTTTC. Residues: CASSLGRGASGVLSGANVLTF.

This chain connects TRBV10-1 to TRBJ2-1; D remains ambiguous. There are 14 residues in the CDR3. V lost 3 bases and J lost 0, with 6 bases in between. The germline gives CDR1 WNHNN, CDR2 SYGVQD (reference sequence). DNA for the CDR3: TGCGCCAGCAGTGATGGGTACTCCTACAATGAGCAGTTCTTC. It is translated as CASSDGYSYNEQFF.

V gene TRBV5-5 combines with J gene TRBJ2-1, with 9 bases lining up with TRBD2. Germline trimming cut 1 base from V and 0 bases from J; bases unmatched to any gene: 11. Germline CDR1 and CDR2: SGHKS and YYEKEE (reference sequence). CDR3 length: 19 amino acids. The CDR3 nucleotides read TGTGCCAGCAGCTTGTTTAAAGCGGGGGGCCTCGGCTCCTACAATGAGCAGTTCTTC. Translating gives CASSLFKAGGLGSYNEQFF. The whole variable domain, filled in from reference TRBV5-5 and TRBJ2-1, reads DAGVTQSPTHLIKTRGQQVTLRCSPISGHKSVSWYQQVLGQGPQFIFQYYEKEERGRGNFPDRFSARQFPNYSSELNVNALLLGDSALYLCASSLFKAGGLGSYNEQFFGPGTRLTVL.

The rearrangement links TRBV27 to TRBJ2-3; TRBD2 agrees at 15 bases. The germline V gene encodes CDR1 MNHEY and CDR2 SMNVEV (reference sequence). J lost 14 bases, V lost 4 bases, and 7 bases had no gene match. The CDR3 length is 14 residues. CDR3 in amino acids: CASSSGLAGGSPYF. Here the CDR3 DNA reads TGTGCCAGCAGTTCCGGACTAGCGGGAGGGTCTCCGTATTTT.

The chain couples TRBV4-2 to TRBJ1-1, with D maybe TRBD1 (5 bases). This CDR3 comprises 11 residues. CDR1 is LGHNA and CDR2 is YNFKEQ in the germline V gene. Trimming took 5 bases from V and 10 from J, leaving 11 bases between them. The CDR3 DNA follows: TGTGCCAGCAGCTCAGGGCCGGGAGCTTTCTTT. Translating it yields CASSSGPGAFF.

This chain links TRBV24-1 with TRBJ2-2; TRBD1 matches 10 bases. The ends lost 5 bases at V and 6 bases at J; junction bases unmatched: 5. The CDR3 loop spans 15 amino acids. CDR1 and CDR2 (germline): KGHDR, SFDVKD. This CDR3 reads CATSGMTGGPGELFF. DNA for the CDR3: TGTGCCACCAGTGGGATGACAGGGGGCCCCGGGGAGCTGTTTTTT.

This sequence joins TRBV28 and TRBJ1-5; D is undetermined. The germline CDR1 and CDR2 sequences are MDHEN and SYDVKM. The CDR3 totals 16 residues. The V and J ends lost 4 bases and 5 bases respectively, with 18 bases between them. The chain's CDR3 is CASSYPVVLSDQPQHF. For the CDR3, the DNA is TGTGCCAGCAGTTACCCTGTTGTGTTGTCGGATCAGCCCCAGCATTTT.

This chain connects TRBV19 to TRBJ1-5; D unclear. The V and J ends lost 0 bases and 9 bases respectively, with 12 bases between them. Germline CDR1 is LNHDA and CDR2 is SQIVND (reference sequence). The CDR3 has 14 residues. In DNA, the CDR3 is TGTGCCAGTAGTATAGAGGCGCAGGCCCGGCCCCAGCATTTT. Its protein product is CASSIEAQARPQHF. Full variable domain (outside the CDR3, taken from reference TRBV19 and TRBJ1-5): DGGITQSPKYLFRKEGQNVTLSCEQNLNHDAMYWYRQDPGQGLRLIYYSQIVNDFQKGDIAEGYSVSREKKESFPLTVTSAQKNPTAFYLCASSIEAQARPQHFGDGTRLSIL.

V usage is TRBV5-5 and J usage is TRBJ1-1; D may be TRBD1 (6 bases). This CDR3 region has 13 residues. Trimming removed 0 bases at V and 4 bases at J, with 7 bases between. From germline, CDR1 is SGHKS and CDR2 YYEKEE (reference sequence). The CDR3 DNA is TGTGCCAGCAGCTTGGGAGGGGGCACTGAAGCTTTCTTT. Translating it yields CASSLGGGTEAFF.

About this clone: Germline is not matched at one junction end, which may reflect a read error. The J gene is TRBJ1-1, the V gene TRBV5-1; 8 bases are shared with TRBD1. The germline CDR1 and CDR2 sequences are SGHRS and YFSETQ. The CDR3 has 15 residues. The CDR3 region has the DNA TGCGCCAGCAGCTTCAGGGGGCGGGTGAAGACTGAAGCTTTCTTT. As protein: CASSFRGRVKTEAFF.

This clone was counted a few times. This chain uses TRBV5-4 with TRBJ1-1, with D possibly TRBD1 on 6 matching bases. The CDR3 runs to 14 residues. Germline CDR1 reads SGHNT; CDR2 reads YYREEE (reference sequence). Trimming removed 3 bases from V and 3 bases from J, with 12 bases in between. In DNA form, the CDR3 reads TGTGCCAGCAGCTCCCCGGACAGAGACACTGAAGCTTTCTTT. This codes for CASSSPDRDTEAFF.

The rearrangement uses TRBV10-2 and TRBJ1-1; D unresolved. The CDR3 runs 14 residues. Looked up from germline, CDR1 is WSHSY and CDR2 is SAAADI. The ends were cut back, 1 base at V and 5 bases at J, with 11 bases in the middle. DNA of the CDR3: TGCGCCAGCAGTGAGTATCCCGTGGGGACTGAAGCTTTCTTT. Translated: CASSEYPVGTEAFF.

The chain combines TRBV7-2 with TRBJ2-5; 7 positions match TRBD1. The ends lost 1 base at V and 4 bases at J; junction bases unmatched: 3. The germline V gene has CDR1 SGHTA and CDR2 FQGNSA. This CDR3 region has 14 residues. In DNA form, the CDR3 reads TGTGCCAGCAGCTTAGTATCAGGGGGAGAGACCCAGTACTTC. Encoded protein: CASSLVSGGETQYF.

The chain joins TRBV3-1 (or the pseudogene TRBV3-2) to TRBJ1-3; maybe TRBD1 (5 bases). The CDR3 totals 13 residues. With 0 bases removed from V and 11 bases from J, the gap between germline ends came to 11 bases. Per germline, CDR1 LGHDT and CDR2 YNNKEL (reference sequence). The CDR3 loop is CASSQDIQGAIYF. The CDR3, as DNA: TGTGCCAGCAGCCAAGATATCCAGGGTGCCATATATTTT.

The chain carries TRBV11-2 and TRBJ2-3; D gene unclear. This CDR3 has 12 amino acids. V was cut by 3 bases and J by 7 bases, with 8 bases left in between. Germline CDR1 reads SGHAT; CDR2 reads FQNNGV. CDR3 coding DNA: TGTGCCAGCAGCTTCCAAGGAAATACGCAGTATTTT. Protein product: CASSFQGNTQYF.

The V and J genes are TRBV4-1 and TRBJ1-5; D is ambiguous. V was pared by 0 bases and J by 1 base, with 7 bases between. In germline, CDR1 is MGHRA, CDR2 YSYEKL. The CDR3 has 15 amino acids. The CDR3 here is CASSQDDRSNQPQHF. CDR3 nucleotide sequence: TGCGCCAGCAGCCAAGATGACCGGAGCAATCAGCCCCAGCATTTT.

This clone was detected only once. The rearrangement links TRBV4-1 to TRBJ2-7, with 10 nucleotides matching TRBD1. Losses at the gene ends were 0 bases for V and 5 bases for J; bases not matched to a gene: 4. This CDR3 is built from 15 residues. The germline V gene encodes CDR1 MGHRA and CDR2 YSYEKL. Here the CDR3 DNA reads TGCGCCAGCAGCCAAGAAGGGACAGGGGTGGACGAGCAGTACTTC. Protein product: CASSQEGTGVDEQYF.

The chain is built from TRBV5-6 and TRBJ2-5; 8 bases are shared with TRBD2. The CDR3 runs 14 residues. In germline, CDR1 is SGHDT, CDR2 YYEEEE. V shed 3 bases, J shed 4 bases, and the junction held 5 bases outside the gene matches. CDR3 residues: CASSSRTSTETQYF. As DNA, the CDR3 is TGTGCCAGCAGCTCCAGGACTAGCACAGAGACCCAGTACTTC.

The rearrangement uses TRBV2 and TRBJ2-3; D is unclear. V was cut by 1 base and J by 2 bases, with 7 bases left in between. This CDR3 has 14 residues. Germline CDR1 and CDR2: SNHLY and FYNNEI. The CDR3: CASSEGRYTDTQYF. The CDR3 DNA sequence: TGTGCCAGCAGTGAAGGCCGATACACAGATACGCAGTATTTT.

This clone showed up just a few times. This chain connects TRBV10-3 to TRBJ1-6, with 7 nucleotides matching TRBD1. CDR1 and CDR2 from the germline V gene are ENHRY and SYGVKD. The ends lost 2 bases at V and 6 bases at J; junction bases unmatched: 13. There are 18 residues in the CDR3. The CDR3 protein is CAISELGQYSGINSPLHF. CDR3 bases: TGTGCCATCAGTGAGCTGGGACAGTATTCCGGTATTAATTCACCCCTCCACTTT.

The chain employs TRBV11-2 and TRBJ1-5; no clear D gene. V lost 5 bases and J lost 5, with 10 bases in between. From germline, CDR1 is SGHAT and CDR2 FQNNGV. The CDR3 covers 13 residues. In nucleotides, the CDR3 is TGTGCCAGCAGCCTAGGTCGGGATCAGCCCCAGCATTTT. Protein sequence: CASSLGRDQPQHF.

The chain couples TRBV9 to TRBJ1-1; D is ambiguous. Germline-derived CDR1 and CDR2 are SGDLS and YYNGEE. Trimming removed 4 bases at V and 0 bases at J, with 10 bases between. CDR3 size: 14 residues. CDR3 DNA sequence: TGTGCCAGCAGCATCAACAGCTTGAACACTGAAGCTTTCTTT. Its translation: CASSINSLNTEAFF.

The chain employs TRBV7-9 and TRBJ2-1, with D tentatively TRBD2 (6 bases). CDR3 size: 19 residues. Germline CDR1 reads SEHNR; CDR2 reads FQNEAQ (reference sequence). V lost 0 bases to trimming and J lost 0 bases, with 18 bases between them. The CDR3 protein is CASSLAGGSGKSSYNEQFF. CDR3 DNA: TGTGCCAGCAGCTTAGCGGGGGGTAGCGGTAAGAGCTCCTACAATGAGCAGTTCTTC.

As to this clone: The same CDR3 arises from other DNA sequences in this sample as well. V is TRBV18 and J is TRBJ2-3; D not certain. Looked up from germline, CDR1 is KGHSH and CDR2 is LQKENI. Trimming cost V 0 bases and J 0 bases, with 1 base left between them. The CDR3 runs 13 residues. The CDR3 loop is CASSPPSTDTQYF. Written as DNA, the CDR3 is TGTGCCAGCTCACCACCTAGCACAGATACGCAGTATTTT.

This clone was seen a handful of times. The rearrangement links TRBV6-5 to TRBJ1-6; D gene uncertain. Germline values: CDR1 MNHEY, CDR2 SVGAGI. V lost 6 bases and J 0 bases, leaving 9 bases between the germline ends. The CDR3 is made up of 15 amino acids. This chain's CDR3 is CASRSTDSYNSPLHF. As DNA, the CDR3 is TGTGCCAGCAGATCGACGGACTCCTATAATTCACCCCTCCACTTT.

This clone was seen only once. The rearrangement uses TRBV19 and TRBJ2-3; TRBD1 is a possible D gene (5 bases). V dropped 3 bases and J dropped 1 base, with 11 bases sitting between them. This CDR3 contains 15 residues. Looked up from germline, CDR1 is LNHDA and CDR2 is SQIVND (reference sequence). The CDR3 region has the DNA TGTGCCAGTAGTATTCAGGGATCGGGCACAGATACGCAGTATTTT. Its translation: CASSIQGSGTDTQYF. Complete variable domain (other parts from reference TRBV19 and TRBJ2-3): DGGITQSPKYLFRKEGQNVTLSCEQNLNHDAMYWYRQDPGQGLRLIYYSQIVNDFQKGDIAEGYSVSREKKESFPLTVTSAQKNPTAFYLCASSIQGSGTDTQYFGPGTRLTVL.

This clone was seen a single time. The rearrangement links TRBV28 to TRBJ1-1; possible D gene TRBD1, 5 bases. Between the trimmed V and J ends, which lost 6 bases and 1 base, there was a span of 21 bases. CDR1 is MDHEN, CDR2 SYDVKM, per germline. There are 17 residues in the CDR3. The CDR3 nucleotides read TGTGCCAGCAGCTTAACTCTGGGGGGAAGGGGGAACACTGAAGCTTTCTTT. Residues: CASSLTLGGRGNTEAFF.

The table lists this clone with a few counts. The J gene is TRBJ2-7, the V gene TRBV4-1; D remains unclear. Germline V gives CDR1 MGHRA, CDR2 YSYEKL. This CDR3 has 15 residues. V lost 1 base and J lost 4, with 14 bases in between. This CDR3 reads CASSQGRSAEYEQYF. DNA of the CDR3: TGCGCCAGCAGCCAAGGCCGATCCGCTGAATACGAGCAGTACTTC.

The chain has TRBV2 and TRBJ1-5; unclear D gene. Germline values: CDR1 SNHLY, CDR2 FYNNEI. This CDR3 has 15 residues. With 4 bases removed from V and 5 bases from J, the gap between germline ends came to 15 bases. The CDR3 sequence: CASSAGQTRDQPQHF. The CDR3, as DNA: TGTGCCAGCAGTGCCGGGCAGACCCGGGATCAGCCCCAGCATTTT.

CDR3 amino acids: CASSLPSGVANYGYTF. CDR3 DNA: TGTGCCAGCAGCCTCCCTTCGGGGGTAGCTAACTATGGCTACACCTTC. The rearrangement links TRBV7-9 to TRBJ1-2; weak D call: TRBD1 (5 bases). Trimming took off 5 bases at V and 0 bases at J, with 16 bases between the two ends. This CDR3 has 16 amino acids. Germline CDR1 SEHNR, CDR2 FQNEAQ (reference sequence).